The TCR beta chain under discussion was sequenced for a study of blood T cell repertoires in COVID-19. About the study: The United States, Italy and Spain provided the acute and convalescent COVID-19 samples. T cells, B-cell-depleted T cells, or PBMCs provided the cDNA or gDNA that served as material.

The CDR3 sequence is 16 residues long. From germline, CDR1 is MNHEY and CDR2 SMNVEV (reference sequence). After removal of 4 bases from V and 2 bases from J, the junction contained 3 bases not matched to a gene. In the source study's methods: Amplification of reference gene primers provided the estimated nucleated cell counts. Using immunoSEQ multiplex PCR, the repertoire was profiled, and TCRdb retains in-frame clones only, with some absent. V and J calls and clone size follow that table, whereas D and trimming were derived from the DNA. The table lists 100,000 to 150,000 clones, around 85% of them singletons. It was during active infection that Seattle patients were enrolled and then longitudinally followed.

The clonotype was recovered from a man in his thirties or forties with COVID-19, enrolled during active disease. This chain joins TRBV27 and TRBJ1-6, with 9 bases that match TRBD1. Sequencing was carried out using peripheral blood. In nucleotides, the CDR3 is TGTGCCAGCAGTTCCGACAGGGGGGCCTATAATTCACCCCTCCACTTT. Protein product: CASSSDRGAYNSPLHF.